The clone carrying this TCR beta chain was detected only a few times. The data were obtained in a study of blood T cell repertoires in COVID-19. Assay used: immunoSEQ multiplex PCR; TCRdb lists only in-frame clones, some missing. The sample has around 100,000 clones; 92% are singletons. This CDR3 is built from 12 residues. The V and J ends lost 6 bases and 2 bases respectively, with 8 bases between them. The germline gives CDR1 MNHEY, CDR2 SMNVEV (reference sequence). The TCR sequence derives from a man between 65 and 85 years old with acute or convalescent COVID-19. This sequence joins TRBV27 and TRBJ2-7; D not resolved. Specimen: peripheral blood. CDR3 residues: CASRNTPYEQYF. The CDR3 DNA follows: TGTGCCAGCAGAAACACCCCCTACGAGCAGTACTTC.